Sequencing of this T cell receptor beta chain was carried out in a study of CD8 T cells in ankylosing spondylitis. The ends were cut back, 8 bases at V and 4 bases at J, with 15 bases in the middle. Per the germline V gene, CDR1 is LNHDA and CDR2 is SQIVND (reference sequence). The CDR3 consists of 14 residues. Each TCR beta library was made by quantitative 5'-RACE that incorporated molecular barcodes. TCRdb re-called the 5' RACE reads through MiXCR, storing one row per CDR3 protein. The table includes about 480,000 distinct CDR3 sequences, roughly 17% detected once. With respect to this clonotype: The antigen is unknown.

Study-wide findings and caveats: Clones that were linked to disease were CD8+ and were relatively rare in peripheral blood. According to the report, clones linked to the disease were significantly enriched in matched synovial fluid samples taken from ankylosing spondylitis patients. Prior literature has documented some motif variants in synovial fluid and blood from reactive arthritis. Characteristic of ankylosing spondylitis blood, it appeared, was a TCR beta motif comprising 7 to 9 highly homologous variants.

Sequenced sample: blood, either unsorted or a sorted T cell fraction (not recorded which). This chain joins TRBV19 and TRBJ2-1; D might be TRBD2 (7 bases). This TCR was sampled from a male donor with ankylosing spondylitis. Here the CDR3 DNA reads TGTGCCAGTGGGGGGGCTAATCGTTACAATGAGCAGTTCTTC. It specifies CASGGANRYNEQFF. Complete variable domain (other parts from reference TRBV19 and TRBJ2-1): DGGITQSPKYLFRKEGQNVTLSCEQNLNHDAMYWYRQDPGQGLRLIYYSQIVNDFQKGDIAEGYSVSREKKESFPLTVTSAQKNPTAFYLCASGGANRYNEQFFGPGTRLTVL.